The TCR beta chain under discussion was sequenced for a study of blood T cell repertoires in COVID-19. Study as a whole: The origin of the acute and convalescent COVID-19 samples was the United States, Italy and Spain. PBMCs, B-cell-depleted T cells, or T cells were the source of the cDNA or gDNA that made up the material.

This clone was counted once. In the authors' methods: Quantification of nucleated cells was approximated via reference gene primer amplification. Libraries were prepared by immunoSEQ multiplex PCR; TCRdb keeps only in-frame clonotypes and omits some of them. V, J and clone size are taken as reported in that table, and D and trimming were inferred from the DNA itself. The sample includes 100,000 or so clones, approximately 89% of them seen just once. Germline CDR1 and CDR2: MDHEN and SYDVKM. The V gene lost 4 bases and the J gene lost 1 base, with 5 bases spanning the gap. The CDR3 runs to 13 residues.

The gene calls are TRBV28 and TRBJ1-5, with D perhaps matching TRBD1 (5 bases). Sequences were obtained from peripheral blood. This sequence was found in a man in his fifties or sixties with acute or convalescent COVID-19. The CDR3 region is CASSSGSNQPQHF. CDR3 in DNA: TGTGCCAGCAGTTCAGGGAGCAATCAGCCCCAGCATTTT.